These T cell receptor beta chains were read from a single sample in a study of blood T cell repertoires in COVID-19. The repertoire was sequenced with immunoSEQ multiplex PCR; TCRdb's copy has only in-frame clones and lacks some. This sample has about 280,000 clones, with approximately 90% found just once. Material for sequencing was peripheral blood. These receptors originate from a woman between 45 and 60 years old who had recovered from COVID-19. The CDR3 runs from the conserved cysteine through the conserved F or W. D genes are given only for firm matches. Some rows have no size entry. The others give once, few or many, or a class for an expanded clone.

size	J	V	D	DNA	CDR3
-	TRBJ2-7	TRBV20-1	TRBD2	TGCAGTGCTAGTCAGGGACTAGCGGGAGTGGGGTACGAGCAGTACTTC	CSASQGLAGVGYEQYF
-	TRBJ1-1	TRBV7-2	-	TGTGCCAGCAGCTCGGCGGGCACGCCAGAGGGTTCGGCTTTCTTT	CASSSAGTPEGSAFF
-	TRBJ2-1	TRBV3-1/TRBV3-2	TRBD2	TGTGCCAGCAGCCAAGATCCCCCTAGCGGGAGCAGGAATGAGCAGTTCTTC	CASSQDPPSGSRNEQFF
-	TRBJ1-1	TRBV6-2/TRBV6-3	-	TGTGCCAGCAGTTTCCCCGAAGCGCGGGCAAGGAACACTGAAGCTTTCTTT	CASSFPEARARNTEAFF
-	TRBJ2-3	TRBV3-1/TRBV3-2	TRBD2	TGTGCCAGCAGCCAGGGCGGGGGACCCACAGATACGCAGTATTTT	CASSQGGGPTDTQYF
-	TRBJ1-2	TRBV4-1	TRBD1	TGCGCCAGCAGCCTCGAGACAGGGGACTATGGCTACACCTTC	CASSLETGDYGYTF
-	TRBJ2-1	TRBV24-1	TRBD2	TGTGCCATCGGGAATAGCGGGAAACCCTACAATGAGCAGTTCTTC	CAIGNSGKPYNEQFF
few	TRBJ1-1	TRBV29-1	TRBD1	TGCAGCGTTGGGTCCCTCAGGGGGTTGTACACTGAAGCTTTCTTT	CSVGSLRGLYTEAFF
-	TRBJ2-1	TRBV14	TRBD2	TGTGCCAGCAGCCAAGATTATAGGGCTAGCGGGAATGCTGAGCAGTTCTTC	CASSQDYRASGNAEQFF
-	TRBJ1-1	TRBV10-3	TRBD1	TGTGCCATCGGGACAGGGCGGATGAACACTGAAGCTTTCTTT	CAIGTGRMNTEAFF
-	TRBJ2-1	TRBV7-3	TRBD2	TGTGCCAGCAGCTTGGCGGGCGGGAGGGCCTCCTACAATGAGCAGTTCTTC	CASSLAGGRASYNEQFF
-	TRBJ1-2	TRBV11-3	TRBD1	TGTGCCAGCAGCTTTGCGGGACAGAACTATGGCTACACCTTC	CASSFAGQNYGYTF
many	TRBJ1-2	TRBV7-8	-	TGTGCCAGCAGCCCGGTTTTCGGGGCGGGGGGCTACACCTTC	CASSPVFGAGGYTF
-	TRBJ1-1	TRBV5-1	-	TGCGCCAGCAGATTACAGGTGAACACTGAAGCTTTCTTT	CASRLQVNTEAFF
-	TRBJ2-3	TRBV3-1/TRBV3-2	TRBD2	TGTGCCAGCAGCCCCGGGACTAGCGGTAGCACAGATACGCAGTATTTT	CASSPGTSGSTDTQYF
many	TRBJ2-6	TRBV5-1	TRBD1	TGCGCCAGCAGCTTGGGGACAGGGGGCGCCGGGGCCAACGTCCTGACTTTC	CASSLGTGGAGANVLTF
-	TRBJ2-1	TRBV7-2	TRBD2	TGTGCCAGCAGTTATACCCTAGCGGGCCAATACAATGAGCAGTTCTTC	CASSYTLAGQYNEQFF
-	TRBJ2-2	TRBV7-2	-	TGTGCCAGCAGCCAACAGGGAACCGGGGAGCTGTTTTTT	CASSQQGTGELFF
-	TRBJ1-6	TRBV27	-	TGTGCCAGCAGTTTATACAGGAATAATTCACCCCTCCACTTT	CASSLYRNNSPLHF
-	TRBJ1-1	TRBV2	-	TGTGCCAGCAGCCGAACAGTGAACACTGAAGCTTTCTTT	CASSRTVNTEAFF
once	TRBJ2-7	TRBV28	-	TGTGCCAGCCTCCGGGGGGCGGCAGGCGTTTACGAGCAGTACTTC	CASLRGAAGVYEQYF
-	TRBJ1-1	TRBV9	-	TGTGCCAGCAGCGGATGGACAACTGAAGCTTTCTTT	CASSGWTTEAFF
few	TRBJ2-7	TRBV4-1	TRBD2	TGCGCCAGCAGCCAATTTCGGGGACTAGCGGGAGGGCACGAGCAGTACTTC	CASSQFRGLAGGHEQYF
-	TRBJ1-6	TRBV27	-	TGTGCCAGCAGTCCCTGGACAGCTTCACCCCTCCACTTT	CASSPWTASPLHF
-	TRBJ1-1	TRBV7-2	-	TGTGCCAGCAGCTTAATCACTCCCTTTAACACTGAAGCTTTCTTT	CASSLITPFNTEAFF
-	TRBJ1-2	TRBV29-1	TRBD1	TGCAGCGTTACTGACAGGGCCAACGTCTATGGCTACACCTTC	CSVTDRANVYGYTF
many	TRBJ1-1	TRBV28	-	TGTGCCAGCAGTTTATTTAACAGGTTGGACACTGAAGCTTTCTTT	CASSLFNRLDTEAFF
once	TRBJ1-2	TRBV13	TRBD1	TGTGCCAGCAGCCCACCGGACAGGGGACCCAACTATGGCTACACCTTC	CASSPPDRGPNYGYTF
once	TRBJ1-5	TRBV28	TRBD1	TGTGCCAGCCGTTCTCAACGAGGGACAGGTCCACATCAGCCCCAGCATTTT	CASRSQRGTGPHQPQHF
-	TRBJ1-4	TRBV11-2	-	TGTGCCAGCAGTGTGGGGGGAGCTAATGAAAAACTGTTTTTT	CASSVGGANEKLFF
few	TRBJ2-2	TRBV7-2	-	TGTGCCAGCAGCTCCTATGGCGGGGAGCTGTTTTTT	CASSSYGGELFF
-	TRBJ2-1	TRBV7-2	-	TGTGCCAGCAGGACCTTGACTACCCTCTCCTACAATGAGCAGTTCTTC	CASRTLTTLSYNEQFF
few	TRBJ2-1	TRBV9	-	TGTGCCAGCAGCGTAGAAGCACAGAGCTCCTACAATGAGCAGTTCTTC	CASSVEAQSSYNEQFF
-	TRBJ1-5	TRBV27	TRBD1	TGTGCCAGCGGTAATGACAGGGTAAGCAATCAGCCCCAGCATTTT	CASGNDRVSNQPQHF
few	TRBJ1-2	TRBV5-4	-	TGTGCCAGCAGCCAAGGCCCTCAGGGGAGTTTTAACTATGGCTACACCTTC	CASSQGPQGSFNYGYTF
few	TRBJ1-1	TRBV4-1	-	TGCGCCAGCAGCCTCAGATTCATGAACACTGAAGCTTTCTTT	CASSLRFMNTEAFF
-	TRBJ2-1	TRBV6-4	TRBD1	TGTGCCAGCAGACCCGGACAGGGATGGCATGAGCAGTTCTTC	CASRPGQGWHEQFF
few	TRBJ1-2	TRBV5-1	TRBD1	TGCGCCAGCAGCTTGCGGACAGGGTCCTATGGCTACACCTTC	CASSLRTGSYGYTF
-	TRBJ2-1	TRBV9	-	TGTGCCAGCAGCGTAGGGGGACTGCGGGCCTACAATGAGCAGTTCTTC	CASSVGGLRAYNEQFF
once	TRBJ1-1	TRBV30	-	TGTGCCTGGAGACTCAGGGTTAACACTGAAGCTTTCTTT	CAWRLRVNTEAFF
-	TRBJ1-1	TRBV7-2	TRBD1	TGTGCCAGCAGCTGGGCAGGGGGTCCTGAAGCTTTCTTT	CASSWAGGPEAFF
-	TRBJ2-5	TRBV18	TRBD1	TGTGCCAGCTCACTTTCGGGACAGTTCGGAGAGACCCAGTACTTC	CASSLSGQFGETQYF
-	TRBJ2-7	TRBV4-3	-	TGCGCCAGCAGCCAATACCACGGCTCCTACGAGCAGTACTTC	CASSQYHGSYEQYF
-	TRBJ1-1	TRBV30	-	TGTGCCTGGAGTGGACAGGCGGTCACTGAAGCTTTCTTT	CAWSGQAVTEAFF
-	TRBJ2-1	TRBV11-2	-	TGTGCCAGCAGCTTAGATGCATCGAGGAGAGGCTACAATGAGCAGTTCTTC	CASSLDASRRGYNEQFF
once	TRBJ2-6	TRBV5-4	-	TGTGCCAGCAGCTTGGTAGGTGTCCCGGGGACTGGGGCCAACGTCCTGACTTTC	CASSLVGVPGTGANVLTF
-	TRBJ2-7	TRBV28	-	TGTGCCAGCAGTTCCTTTATGCAGGGGGGATCCTACGAGCAGTACTTC	CASSSFMQGGSYEQYF
-	TRBJ2-1	TRBV29-1	-	TGCAGCGTTGTTACTAGTTGGGGCTCCTACAATGAGCAGTTCTTC	CSVVTSWGSYNEQFF
-	TRBJ1-1	TRBV30	TRBD1	TGTGCCTGGACAGGGGGGAACACTGAAGCTTTCTTT	CAWTGGNTEAFF
-	TRBJ2-7	TRBV15	TRBD1	TGTGCCACCAGCAAGGCCGGGACAGGGGGCCACGAGCAGTACTTC	CATSKAGTGGHEQYF
-	TRBJ2-5	TRBV27	-	TGTGCCAGCAGTCGAATGCGCCAAGAGACCCAGTACTTC	CASSRMRQETQYF
-	TRBJ2-5	TRBV28	-	TGTGCCAGCAGGGCGGGACAGACGTACCAAGAGACCCAGTACTTC	CASRAGQTYQETQYF